Detailed here is one T cell receptor (beta chain). CDR3 length: 15 amino acids. Unmatched junction bases numbered 8, after V lost 6 bases and J lost 6 bases. Among ophthalmopathy patients, the Clinical Activity Score reached at least 3, the NOSPECS grade reached at least 4, and duration remained under 3 months. For the diagnoses, clinical symptoms, serum thyroxine and TRAb, thyroid ultrasound and orbital computed tomography were used. Researchers took RNA transcripts and amplified the TCR beta CDR3 regions from them. The TCR CDR3 first-round RT-PCR relied on the HTBI primer set. Each CDR3 protein gets one entry after TCRdb re-called the multiplex PCR reads with MiXCR. The sample has 300,000 to 450,000 distinct CDR3 sequences, approximately 14% seen once. This sample was included in a study of T cells in Graves' hyperthyroidism and ophthalmopathy.

Sample: blood. This TCR was sampled from a woman aged 25-40 years with Graves' ophthalmopathy. The chain links TRBV12-3 or TRBV12-4 to TRBJ1-6, with 7 positions matching TRBD1. The CDR3 protein is CASRQYGTANSPLHF. The CDR3 coding sequence is TGTGCCAGCAGACAATACGGGACAGCTAATTCACCCCTCCACTTT.